Below are 15 T cell receptor beta chains sequenced from a single sample in a study of blood T cell repertoires in COVID-19. The protocol was immunoSEQ multiplex PCR, while the TCRdb copy is restricted to in-frame clones and leaves out a portion. This sample yields a few hundred thousand clones, of which approximately 85% are seen a single time; 0.87% belongs to the top ten. The sample consisted of peripheral blood. These receptors were obtained from a human donor with COVID-19, enrolled during active disease. The donor label of this sample is uncertain.

V gene TRBV7-9 combines with J gene TRBJ2-2, with TRBD2 as a possible D gene (5 bases). Germline values: CDR1 SEHNR, CDR2 FQNEAQ (reference sequence). The V end lost 6 bases, the J end lost 5 bases, and 16 bases lay between the germline ends. The CDR3 totals 15 residues. The CDR3 sequence is CASSTLREPTGELFF. The DNA for the CDR3 is TGTGCCAGCAGTACACTCCGGGAACCTACCGGGGAGCTGTTTTTT.

The chain has TRBV15 and TRBJ2-3; D not certain. Trimming took off 0 bases at V and 4 bases at J, with 5 bases between the two ends. This CDR3 spans 13 amino acids. Germline values: CDR1 LNHNV, CDR2 YYDKDF (reference sequence). The CDR3 here is CATSRDPADTQYF. The CDR3 coding sequence is TGTGCCACCAGCAGAGATCCAGCAGATACGCAGTATTTT.

The chain employs TRBV12-3 or TRBV12-4 and TRBJ1-1; 8 bases map to TRBD1. The CDR3 has 13 amino acids. Trimming at V came to 6 bases and at J to 4 bases, leaving 4 bases not matched to a gene. The CDR3 loop is CASSATGGTEAFF. The CDR3 bases are TGTGCCAGCAGCGCTACAGGGGGCACTGAAGCTTTCTTT.

The chain uses TRBV18 and TRBJ2-3; TRBD1 matches at 9 bases. The germline V gene encodes CDR1 KGHSH and CDR2 LQKENI. CDR3 length equals 15 residues. Trimming cost V 1 base and J 1 base; bases outside gene matches: 0. The CDR3 loop is CASSPRTGGTDTQYF. CDR3 coding DNA: TGTGCCAGCTCACCACGGACAGGGGGCACAGATACGCAGTATTTT.

The chain is built from TRBV28 and TRBJ1-3, with 7 bases identical to TRBD1. There are 16 residues in the CDR3. Per the germline V gene, CDR1 is MDHEN and CDR2 is SYDVKM. V shed 6 bases, J shed 0 bases, and the junction held 8 bases outside the gene matches. CDR3 sequence: CASSRDSLNSGNTIYF. The CDR3 nucleotides are TGTGCCAGCAGCCGGGACAGTCTTAACTCTGGAAACACCATATATTTT.

This chain uses TRBV18 with TRBJ1-2; D is possibly TRBD1 (6 bases). The CDR3 runs to 14 residues. CDR1 is KGHSH and CDR2 is LQKENI in the germline V gene. The ends were cut back, 2 bases at V and 8 bases at J, with 15 bases in the middle. CDR3 protein: CASSPRQGTEGYTF. The CDR3 DNA reads as TGTGCCAGCTCACCAAGGCAGGGGACCGAGGGCTACACCTTC.

The chain recombines TRBV4-2 with TRBJ2-2, with 7 bases aligning to TRBD1. J gave up 5 bases and V 0 bases, and 6 bases lay outside the gene matches. This CDR3 has 16 amino acids. Germline assignment: CDR1 LGHNA and CDR2 YNFKEQ. The CDR3 protein is CASSQDYRGYTGELFF. The CDR3 coding sequence is TGTGCCAGCAGCCAAGACTACAGGGGATATACCGGGGAGCTGTTTTTT.

V is TRBV9 and J is TRBJ2-5, with D perhaps matching TRBD2 (6 bases). The CDR3 loop spans 15 amino acids. CDR1 SGDLS and CDR2 YYNGEE come from the germline V gene. With 4 bases removed from V and 0 bases from J, the gap between germline ends came to 13 bases. CDR3: CASSTSGPYQETQYF. CDR3 nucleotides: TGTGCCAGCAGCACCAGCGGGCCTTACCAAGAGACCCAGTACTTC.

This clone was seen more than once but under ten times. This chain connects TRBV4-1 to TRBJ2-1, with D perhaps matching TRBD2 (5 bases). Trimming cost V 1 base and J 9 bases, with 28 bases left between them. CDR3 length: 19 amino acids. Germline V gene sequence: CDR1 MGHRA, CDR2 YSYEKL. CDR3 nucleotides: TGCGCCAGCAGCCAAGCGCTCCTTCCGGTTAGCGCTGGCCTAGGTGAGCAGTTCTTC. Encoded protein: CASSQALLPVSAGLGEQFF.

There are a few counts of this clone. The chain joins TRBV7-9 to TRBJ1-4, with 7 bases aligning to TRBD1. The CDR3 extends over 14 amino acids. CDR1 is SEHNR, CDR2 FQNEAQ, per germline (reference sequence). V shed 1 base and J 8 bases; nucleotides not matched to a gene: 4. CDR3 loop: CASSLDRGREKLFF. As DNA, the CDR3 is TGTGCCAGCAGCTTAGACAGGGGTCGGGAAAAACTGTTTTTT.

V usage is TRBV19 and J usage is TRBJ2-7; 10 bases are shared with TRBD2. The CDR3 spans 16 residues. Trimming at V came to 1 base and at J to 4 bases, leaving 7 bases not matched to a gene. Per the germline V gene, CDR1 is LNHDA and CDR2 is SQIVND (reference sequence). The chain's CDR3 is CASSIGASGSVYEQYF. CDR3 coding DNA: TGTGCCAGTAGTATAGGGGCTAGCGGGAGTGTTTACGAGCAGTACTTC.

CDR3 in DNA: TGTGCCAGCAGCCAGCTAGCGTACACCGGGGAGCTGTTTTTT. Protein product: CASSQLAYTGELFF. The V call is TRBV7-3, the J call TRBJ2-2, with D perhaps matching TRBD2 (6 bases). The CDR3 is 14 amino acids. The V end lost 5 bases, the J end lost 3 bases, and 10 bases lay between the germline ends. Germline values: CDR1 SGHTA, CDR2 FQGTGA.

This clone was counted only a few times. V usage is TRBV5-6 and J usage is TRBJ1-1; D is uncertain. This CDR3 has 12 residues. V was trimmed by 0 bases and J by 7 bases, leaving 7 bases between them. Germline V lookup: CDR1 SGHDT, CDR2 YYEEEE. CDR3 nucleotide sequence: TGTGCCAGCAGCTTGGAATGGAGTGAAGCTTTCTTT. Its translation is CASSLEWSEAFF.

The chain couples TRBV11-2 to TRBJ1-2; TRBD1 matches 12 bases. Germline CDR1 reads SGHAT; CDR2 reads FQNNGV. V lost 5 bases and J lost 8; bases outside the gene matches: 9. The CDR3 sequence is 15 residues long. The CDR3 sequence is CASSALGTGGDGYTF. The DNA of the CDR3 is TGTGCCAGCAGCGCCCTTGGGACAGGGGGCGACGGCTACACCTTC.

This clone occurred once. V and J are TRBV12-3 or TRBV12-4 and TRBJ1-1; a possible D gene is TRBD1 (5 bases). V lost 4 bases and J 1 base, leaving 7 bases between the germline ends. There are 13 residues in the CDR3. The CDR3 here is CASSYDRNTEAFF. DNA for the CDR3: TGTGCCAGCAGTTACGACAGGAACACTGAAGCTTTCTTT.